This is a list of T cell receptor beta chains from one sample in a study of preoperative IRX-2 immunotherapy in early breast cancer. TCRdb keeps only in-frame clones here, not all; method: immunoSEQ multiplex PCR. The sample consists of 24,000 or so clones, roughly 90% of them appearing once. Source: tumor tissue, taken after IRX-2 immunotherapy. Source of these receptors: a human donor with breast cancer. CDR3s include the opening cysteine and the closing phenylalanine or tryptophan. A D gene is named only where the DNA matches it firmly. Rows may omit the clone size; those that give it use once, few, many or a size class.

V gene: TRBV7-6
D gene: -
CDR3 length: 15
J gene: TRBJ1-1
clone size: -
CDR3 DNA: TGTGCCAGCAGCCGTAACGATATATCTAACACTGAAGCTTTCTTT
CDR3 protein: CASSRNDISNTEAFF

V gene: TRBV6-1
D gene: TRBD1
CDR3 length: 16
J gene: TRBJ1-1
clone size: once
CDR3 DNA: TGTGCCAGCAGTGAACTTGGCAGGGGGCTTTATGCTGAAGCTTTCTTT
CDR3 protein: CASSELGRGLYAEAFF

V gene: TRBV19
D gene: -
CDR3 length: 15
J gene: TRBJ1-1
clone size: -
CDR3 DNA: TGTGCCAGTAGTGAGCGGACAGCAGCGAACACTGAAGCTTTCTTT
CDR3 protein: CASSERTAANTEAFF

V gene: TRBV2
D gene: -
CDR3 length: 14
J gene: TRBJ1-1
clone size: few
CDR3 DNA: TGTGCCAGCAGTGGTGGTCGGGGAGGGACTGAAGCTTTCTTT
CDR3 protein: CASSGGRGGTEAFF

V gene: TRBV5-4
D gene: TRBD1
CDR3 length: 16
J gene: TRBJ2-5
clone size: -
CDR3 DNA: TGTGCCAGCAGCCCGCAGGGGGCAGGGTTAGGGTTTACCCAGTACTTC
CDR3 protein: CASSPQGAGLGFTQYF

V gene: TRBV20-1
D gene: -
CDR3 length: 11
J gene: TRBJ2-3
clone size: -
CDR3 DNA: TGCAGTGCAAAACCAACAGATACGCAGTATTTT
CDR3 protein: CSAKPTDTQYF

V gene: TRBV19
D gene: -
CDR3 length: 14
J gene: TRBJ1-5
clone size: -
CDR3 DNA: TGTGCCAGTAGGTCATCAGGGGACAATCAGCCCCAGCATTTT
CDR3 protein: CASRSSGDNQPQHF

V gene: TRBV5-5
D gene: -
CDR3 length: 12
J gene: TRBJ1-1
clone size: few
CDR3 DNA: TGTGCCAGCAGCTTGTGGAACACTGAAGCTTTCTTT
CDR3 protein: CASSLWNTEAFF

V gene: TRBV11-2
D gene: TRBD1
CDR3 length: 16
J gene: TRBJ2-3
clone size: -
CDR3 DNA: TGTGCCAGCAGCTTAAGGGATTACAGGGGCGCAGATACGCAGTATTTT
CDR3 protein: CASSLRDYRGADTQYF

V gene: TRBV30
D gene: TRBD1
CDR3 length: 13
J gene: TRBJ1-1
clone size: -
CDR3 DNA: TGTGCCTGGAGTCGACAGGGGGACACTGAAGCTTTCTTT
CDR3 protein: CAWSRQGDTEAFF

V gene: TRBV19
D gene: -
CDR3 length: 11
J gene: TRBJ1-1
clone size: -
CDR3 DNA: TGTGCCAGTAGTTTAAACACTGAAGCTTTCTTT
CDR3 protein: CASSLNTEAFF

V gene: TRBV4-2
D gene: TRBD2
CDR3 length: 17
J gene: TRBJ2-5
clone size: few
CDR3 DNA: TGTGCCAGCAGCCAAGCCCTAGCGGGGGGGTCCCAAGAGACCCAGTACTTC
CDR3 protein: CASSQALAGGSQETQYF

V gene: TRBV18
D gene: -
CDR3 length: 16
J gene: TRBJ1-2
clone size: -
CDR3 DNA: TGTGCCAGCTCACCACAGTCGGAGGGGCGGCACTATGGCTACACCTTC
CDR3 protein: CASSPQSEGRHYGYTF

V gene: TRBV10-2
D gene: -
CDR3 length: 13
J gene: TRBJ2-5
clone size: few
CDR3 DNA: TGCGCCAGCAGTGTGAGGGTCCAAGAGACCCAGTACTTC
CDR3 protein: CASSVRVQETQYF

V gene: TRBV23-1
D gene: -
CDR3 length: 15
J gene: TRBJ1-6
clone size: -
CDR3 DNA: TGCGCCAGCAGTAAATTGACAGGTCCTAGAGCACCCCTCCACTTT
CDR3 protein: CASSKLTGPRAPLHF

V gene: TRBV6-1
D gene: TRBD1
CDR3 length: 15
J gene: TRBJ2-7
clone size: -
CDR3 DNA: TGTGCCAGCAGAGAATTACAGGGGAATACCTACGAGCAGTACTTC
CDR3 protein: CASRELQGNTYEQYF

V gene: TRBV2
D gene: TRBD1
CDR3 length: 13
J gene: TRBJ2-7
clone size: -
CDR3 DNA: TGTGCCAGCAGTGCTTCGACAGGGTACGAGCAGTACTTC
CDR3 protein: CASSASTGYEQYF

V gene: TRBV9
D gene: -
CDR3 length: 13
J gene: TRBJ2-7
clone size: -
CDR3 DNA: TGTGCCAGCAGCGACCCAACTAGCTACGAGCAGTACTTC
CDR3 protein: CASSDPTSYEQYF

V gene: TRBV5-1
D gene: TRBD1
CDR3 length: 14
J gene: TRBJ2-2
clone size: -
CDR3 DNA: TGCGCCAGCAGCTTGCAGGGGGCATCCGGGGAGCTGTTTTTT
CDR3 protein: CASSLQGASGELFF

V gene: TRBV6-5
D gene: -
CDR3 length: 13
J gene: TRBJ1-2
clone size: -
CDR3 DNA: TGTGCCAGCAGGCAAGCGTCGGGGGGGGGCTACACCTTC
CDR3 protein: CASRQASGGGYTF

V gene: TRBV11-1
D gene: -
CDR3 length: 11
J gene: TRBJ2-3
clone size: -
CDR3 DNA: TGTGCCAGCAGCGGCTGGGATACGCAGTATTTT
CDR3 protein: CASSGWDTQYF

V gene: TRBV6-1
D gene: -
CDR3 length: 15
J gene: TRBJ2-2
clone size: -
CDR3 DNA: TGTGCCAGCAGTGACAGATTTTTAAACACCGGGGAGCTGTTTTTT
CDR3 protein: CASSDRFLNTGELFF

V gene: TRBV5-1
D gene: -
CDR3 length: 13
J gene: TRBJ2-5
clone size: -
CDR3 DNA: TGCGCCAGCAGCCGTGACAGGAGGGAGACCCAGTACTTC
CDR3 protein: CASSRDRRETQYF

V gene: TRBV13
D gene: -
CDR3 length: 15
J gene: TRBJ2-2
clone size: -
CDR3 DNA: TGTGCCAGCAGCCCAGGGGGGCCTAGGCCCGGGGAGCTGTTTTTT
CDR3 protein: CASSPGGPRPGELFF

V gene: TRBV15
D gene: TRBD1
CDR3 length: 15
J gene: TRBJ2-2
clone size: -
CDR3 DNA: TGTGCCACCAGCCGGCTGGACAGGGGGCTCGGGGAGCTGTTTTTT
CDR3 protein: CATSRLDRGLGELFF

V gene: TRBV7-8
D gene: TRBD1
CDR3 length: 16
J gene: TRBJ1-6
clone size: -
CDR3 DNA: TGTGCCAGCAGCTTACTTGCGGTGACAGGGGGATCACCCCTCCACTTT
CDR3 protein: CASSLLAVTGGSPLHF

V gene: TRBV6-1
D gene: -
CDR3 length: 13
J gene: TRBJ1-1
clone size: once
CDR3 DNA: TGTGCCAGCAGTGGACAGGTGAACACTGAAGCTTTCTTT
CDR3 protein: CASSGQVNTEAFF

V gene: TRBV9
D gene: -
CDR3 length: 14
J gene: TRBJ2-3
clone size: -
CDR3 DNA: TGTGCCAGCAGCCCGGGACTTTCGGCGGATACGCAGTATTTT
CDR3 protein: CASSPGLSADTQYF

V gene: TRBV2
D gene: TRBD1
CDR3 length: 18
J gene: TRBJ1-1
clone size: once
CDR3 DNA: TGTGCCAGCAGTGAAGTTGGGGACAGAGCATATTCCCGGACTGAAGCTTTCTTT
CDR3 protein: CASSEVGDRAYSRTEAFF

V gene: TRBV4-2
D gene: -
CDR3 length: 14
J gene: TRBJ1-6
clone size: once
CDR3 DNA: TGTGCCAGCAGCCAAGAACCTATATCTTCAGCCCTCCACTTT
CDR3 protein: CASSQEPISSALHF

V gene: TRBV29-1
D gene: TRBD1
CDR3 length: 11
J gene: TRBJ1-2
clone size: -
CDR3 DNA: TGCAGCGTTGAGACAGGGCGAGGCTACACCTTC
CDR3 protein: CSVETGRGYTF

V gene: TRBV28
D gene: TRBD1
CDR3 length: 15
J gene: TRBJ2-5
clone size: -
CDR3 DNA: TGTGCCAGCAGTTTACCGACAGGGGGTCGGGAGACCCAGTACTTC
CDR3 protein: CASSLPTGGRETQYF

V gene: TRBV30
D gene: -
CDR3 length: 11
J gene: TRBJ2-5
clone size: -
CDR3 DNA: TGTGCCTGGAGTGTTGGGGAGACCCAGTACTTC
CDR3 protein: CAWSVGETQYF

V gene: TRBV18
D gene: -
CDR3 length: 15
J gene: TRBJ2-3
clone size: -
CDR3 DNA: TGTGCCAGCTCACCACGACGGATATCCACAGATACGCAGTATTTT
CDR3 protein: CASSPRRISTDTQYF

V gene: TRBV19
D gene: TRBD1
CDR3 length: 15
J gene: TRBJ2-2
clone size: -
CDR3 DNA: TGTGCCAGTAGCAGAAAGACAGGGTGGAGCGGGGAGCTGTTTTTT
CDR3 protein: CASSRKTGWSGELFF

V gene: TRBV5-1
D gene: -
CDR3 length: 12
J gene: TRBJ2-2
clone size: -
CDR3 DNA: TGCGCCAGCACGACGAACACCGGGGAGCTGTTTTTT
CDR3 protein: CASTTNTGELFF

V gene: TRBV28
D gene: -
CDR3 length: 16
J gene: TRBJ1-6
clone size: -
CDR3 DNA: TGTGCCAGCAGTTCACCCCCCCGCGGGTTTGATTCACCCCTCCACTTT
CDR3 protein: CASSSPPRGFDSPLHF

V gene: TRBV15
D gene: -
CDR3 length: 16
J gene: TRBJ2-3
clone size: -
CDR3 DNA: TGTGCCACCAGCAGACGACTTGAAAGGGGGACAGATACGCAGTATTTT
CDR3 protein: CATSRRLERGTDTQYF

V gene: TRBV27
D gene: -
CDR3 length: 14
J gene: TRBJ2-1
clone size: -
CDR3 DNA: TGTGCCAGCAGTTTCAGTCACAGCCCAAATGAGCAGTTCTTC
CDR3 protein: CASSFSHSPNEQFF

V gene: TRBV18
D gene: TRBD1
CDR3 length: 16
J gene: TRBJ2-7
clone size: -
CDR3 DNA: TGTGCCAGCTCACCACCAACAGGGGGAAAATCCTACGAGCAGTACTTC
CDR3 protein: CASSPPTGGKSYEQYF

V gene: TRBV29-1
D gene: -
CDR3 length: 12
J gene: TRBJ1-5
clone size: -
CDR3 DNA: TGCAGCGTTGGAGAGACTCGGCAGCCCCAGCATTTT
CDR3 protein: CSVGETRQPQHF

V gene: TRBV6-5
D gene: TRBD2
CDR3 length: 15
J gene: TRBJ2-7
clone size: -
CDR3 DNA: TGTGCCAGCAGTTATTGGGCGGGGGGCGCCTACGAGCAGTACTTC
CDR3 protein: CASSYWAGGAYEQYF